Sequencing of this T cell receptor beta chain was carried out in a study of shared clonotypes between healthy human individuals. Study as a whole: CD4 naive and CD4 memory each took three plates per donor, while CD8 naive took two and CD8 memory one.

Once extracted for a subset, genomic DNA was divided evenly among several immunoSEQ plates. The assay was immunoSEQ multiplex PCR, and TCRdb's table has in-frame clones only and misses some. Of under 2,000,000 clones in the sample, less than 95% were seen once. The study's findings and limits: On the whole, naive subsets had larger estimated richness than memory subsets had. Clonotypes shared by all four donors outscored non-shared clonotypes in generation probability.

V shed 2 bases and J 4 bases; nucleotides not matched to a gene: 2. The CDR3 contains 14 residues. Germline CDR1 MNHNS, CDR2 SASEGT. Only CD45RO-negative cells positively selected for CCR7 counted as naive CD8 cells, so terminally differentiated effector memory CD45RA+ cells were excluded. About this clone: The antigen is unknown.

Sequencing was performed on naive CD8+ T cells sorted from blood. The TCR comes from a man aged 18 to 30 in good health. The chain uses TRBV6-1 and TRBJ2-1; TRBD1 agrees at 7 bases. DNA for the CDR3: TGTGCCAGCAGTGAATGGGGACAGTACAATGAGCAGTTCTTC. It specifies CASSEWGQYNEQFF.